Sequencing of this T cell receptor beta chain was carried out in a study of cytomegalovirus exposure and HLA in healthy donors. The V end was cut by 0 bases, the J end by 1 base, with 9 bases between. The CDR3 spans 15 residues. Looked up from germline, CDR1 is LNHDA and CDR2 is SQIVND (reference sequence). The PCR contained 60 Vbeta and 13 Jbeta primers. Produced via immunoSEQ multiplex PCR; TCRdb's table is partial and in-frame only. The data show some 170,000 clones, about 80% seen once. Sequencing used PBMCs. The receptor was derived from a woman aged 35 to 49 in good health and CMV-seronegative. J is TRBJ1-1 and V is TRBV19, with TRBD1 as a possible D gene (6 bases). As DNA, the CDR3 is TGTGCCAGTAGTATAGAGGGACATACGAACACTGAAGCTTTCTTT. Protein product: CASSIEGHTNTEAFF. The whole variable domain, filled in from reference TRBV19 and TRBJ1-1, reads DGGITQSPKYLFRKEGQNVTLSCEQNLNHDAMYWYRQDPGQGLRLIYYSQIVNDFQKGDIAEGYSVSREKKESFPLTVTSAQKNPTAFYLCASSIEGHTNTEAFFGQGTRLTVV.